These 8 T cell receptor beta chains were sequenced from one sample in a study of blood T cell repertoires in COVID-19 (dated by TCRdb to 2020 to 2022). Library prep was done by the immunoSEQ multiplex PCR assay. Here the immuneACCESS table is served through TCRdb, limited to in-frame sequences with V and J called. Missing clones are a known gap in these copies; in checked studies unresolved V genes cover under half, and the rest lacks a known reason. Within this sample are about 350,000 clones, with roughly 87% of them counted one time only. Jointly, the top ten make up roughly 0.94% of the sample. Sequencing used PBMCs or T cells enriched from blood (not recorded which). The receptors were sampled from a woman aged 25 to 45 who had recovered from COVID-19.

V is TRBV24-1 and J is TRBJ1-2; 7 nucleotides agree with TRBD1. V was clipped by 2 bases and J by 7 bases; unmatched bases: 9. This CDR3 has 15 amino acids. Germline values: CDR1 KGHDR, CDR2 SFDVKD. The CDR3 protein is CATSDSTGYRFGYTF. CDR3 sequence (DNA): TGTGCCACCAGTGATTCGACAGGGTACCGTTTTGGCTACACCTTC.

V usage is TRBV24-1 and J usage is TRBJ2-3, with a weak D call TRBD1 (6 bases). Trimming left V 6 bases short and J 2 bases short, with 14 bases between. This CDR3 is 15 amino acids long. The germline V gene has CDR1 KGHDR and CDR2 SFDVKD. The DNA of the CDR3 is TGTGCCACCAGTCCCTCGACAGGAGCCACAGATACGCAGTATTTT. It translates to CATSPSTGATDTQYF.

There are a few counts of this clone. The V and J genes are TRBV5-1 and TRBJ1-1; D ambiguous. The germline gives CDR1 SGHRS, CDR2 YFSETQ. Trimming stripped 6 bases from V and 1 base from J, with 10 bases between. The CDR3 has 13 residues. The CDR3 coding sequence is TGCGCCAGCACCGTGTCAGGGAACACTGAAGCTTTCTTT. Its translation is CASTVSGNTEAFF.

The V and J genes are TRBV27 and TRBJ1-6, with 8 bases lining up with TRBD1. The CDR3 totals 17 residues. Looked up from germline, CDR1 is MNHEY and CDR2 is SMNVEV (reference sequence). The trim removed 1 base at V and 7 bases at J, leaving 9 bases unmatched. For the CDR3, the DNA is TGTGCCAGCAGTTTATTTGGACAGGGAAATTCGAATTCACCCCTCCACTTT. It is translated as CASSLFGQGNSNSPLHF.

The genes are TRBV2 and TRBJ1-1, with D tentatively TRBD1 (6 bases). The V end lost 5 bases, the J end lost 6 bases, and 16 bases lay between the germline ends. From germline, CDR1 is SNHLY and CDR2 FYNNEI. This CDR3 region has 14 residues. The CDR3 protein is CASSTQGISAEAFF. Here the CDR3 DNA reads TGTGCCAGCAGTACCCAGGGGATAAGCGCTGAAGCTTTCTTT.

The gene calls are TRBV6-1 and TRBJ1-1, with D possibly matching TRBD1 (6 bases). Looked up from germline, CDR1 is MNHNS and CDR2 is SASEGT. Trimming pared 0 bases from V and 5 bases from J, leaving 16 bases between. The CDR3 spans 16 residues. Written as DNA, the CDR3 is TGTGCCAGCAGTGAAGCCACCGGGGGGCTGGGGACTGAAGCTTTCTTT. The encoded protein is CASSEATGGLGTEAFF.

The rearrangement joins TRBV5-1 to TRBJ2-3; 7 positions match TRBD1. CDR3 size: 15 residues. Germline assignment: CDR1 SGHRS and CDR2 YFSETQ. Germline trimming cut 4 bases from V and 3 bases from J; bases unmatched to any gene: 8. The CDR3 DNA follows: TGCGCCAGCAGCGAGGGTGGGGACAGAACAGATACGCAGTATTTT. The encoded protein is CASSEGGDRTDTQYF.

The rearrangement links TRBV16 to TRBJ1-5, with 7 bases that match TRBD1. Losses at the gene ends were 5 bases for V and 11 bases for J; bases not matched to a gene: 12. Germline V gene data show CDR1 as KGHSY and CDR2 as FQNENV. The CDR3 extends over 14 amino acids. The CDR3 is CASSVNVRGSAQHF. CDR3 bases: TGTGCCAGCAGCGTGAACGTCAGGGGGTCGGCCCAGCATTTT.